This TCR beta chain was sequenced for a study of blood T cell repertoires in COVID-19. Study background: PBMCs, B-cell-depleted T cells, or T cells were the source of the cDNA or gDNA that made up the material.

CDR3 length: 14 residues. Germline loops: CDR1 LNHDA, CDR2 SQIVND (reference sequence). Between the trimmed V and J ends, which lost 7 bases and 8 bases, there was a span of 17 bases. In the authors' workflow: The authors estimated nucleated cell counts from reference gene primer amplification. TCRdb's table, derived via immunoSEQ multiplex PCR, lists solely in-frame clones and lacks some. Clone size and V and J calls were adopted from that table, with D and trimming inferred from the DNA. The sample includes nearly 95,000 clones, around four fifths of them seen just once. This TCR derives from a human donor in a cohort sampled during active COVID-19. The rearrangement joins TRBV19 to TRBJ1-4; D gene uncertain. The sample comprised peripheral blood. The CDR3 reads CASNPRRSQEKLFF. CDR3 nucleotides: TGTGCCAGTAATCCCCGGAGGTCTCAAGAAAAACTGTTTTTT.